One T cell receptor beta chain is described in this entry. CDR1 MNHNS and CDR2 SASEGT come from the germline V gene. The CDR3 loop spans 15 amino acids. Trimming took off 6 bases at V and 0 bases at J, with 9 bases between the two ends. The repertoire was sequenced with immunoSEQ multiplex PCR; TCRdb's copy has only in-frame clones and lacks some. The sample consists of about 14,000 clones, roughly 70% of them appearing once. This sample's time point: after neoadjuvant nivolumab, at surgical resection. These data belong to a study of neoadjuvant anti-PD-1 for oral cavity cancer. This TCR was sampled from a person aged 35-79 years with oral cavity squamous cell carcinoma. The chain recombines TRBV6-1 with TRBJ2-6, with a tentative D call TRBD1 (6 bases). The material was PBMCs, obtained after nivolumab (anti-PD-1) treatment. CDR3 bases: TGTGCCAGCAGAACAGGGAGCTCTGGGGCCAACGTCCTGACTTTC. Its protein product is CASRTGSSGANVLTF.